This TCR beta chain was retrieved from a study of cytomegalovirus exposure and HLA in healthy donors. Study results and caveats: Reported performance of the classifier showed diagnosis of cytomegalovirus status with high specificity and sensitivity. TCR beta V- and J-gene trimming was later associated with a missense DCLRE1C variant.

Note on this clone: What it binds is unknown.

The CDR3 is made up of 14 amino acids. V dropped 1 base and J dropped 3 bases, with 10 bases sitting between them. CDR1 is MNHNS, CDR2 SASEGT, per germline. PCR employed 60 Vbeta and 13 Jbeta primers. Sequencing used immunoSEQ multiplex PCR; TCRdb keeps in-frame clones, though not all of them. In the table there are more than 95,000 clones, more than 60% of which are singletons. This TCR was sampled from a man aged 25 to 45 in good health and CMV-seronegative. What was sequenced was PBMCs. This chain connects TRBV6-1 to TRBJ2-7, with D perhaps matching TRBD2 (5 bases). The CDR3 here is CASSEEEGVYEQYF. The CDR3 nucleotides are TGTGCCAGCAGTGAAGAAGAGGGTGTCTACGAGCAGTACTTC.